The present T cell receptor (beta chain) was sequenced within a study of control samples from healthy donors and cancer patients. CDR3 length: 13 amino acids. CDR1 KGHDR and CDR2 SFDVKD come from the germline V gene. Trimming at V came to 7 bases and at J to 6 bases, leaving 3 bases not matched to a gene. Profiled with immunoSEQ multiplex PCR; TCRdb holds only in-frame clones, not every one. Among about 140,000 clones listed, about nine tenths were seen once. V gene TRBV24-1 combines with J gene TRBJ2-1; TRBD2 matches 9 bases. The sequence was collected from a young man in good health. The sample comprised blood. The CDR3 loop reads CATRKGLANEQFF. CDR3 coding DNA: TGTGCCACCAGAAAGGGACTAGCCAATGAGCAGTTCTTC.